These 23 T cell receptor beta chains were sequenced from one sample in a study of blood T cell repertoires in COVID-19. Method: immunoSEQ multiplex PCR; TCRdb's copy keeps in-frame clones and lacks some. This table has 120,000 to 150,000 clones, roughly 89% appearing once. Input material: peripheral blood. The receptors originated from a human donor in a cohort sampled during active COVID-19.

The chain is built from TRBV7-2 and TRBJ2-1; perhaps TRBD2 as D (6 bases). Per the germline V gene, CDR1 is SGHTA and CDR2 is FQGNSA. V lost 6 bases to trimming and J lost 10 bases, with 16 bases between them. The CDR3 has 13 residues. CDR3 DNA: TGTGCCAGCAGGGGACTCCGCGGCGGGGAGCAGTTCTTC. Its protein is CASRGLRGGEQFF.

The rearrangement links TRBV18 to TRBJ2-5, with 15 bases fitting TRBD2. J gave up 4 bases and V 4 bases, and 7 bases lay outside the gene matches. There are 17 residues in the CDR3. From germline, CDR1 is KGHSH and CDR2 LQKENI. In DNA, the CDR3 is TGTGCCAGCTCACGGACTAGCGGGGGGGCGTCTCTAGAGACCCAGTACTTC. This codes for CASSRTSGGASLETQYF.

The chain couples TRBV10-3 to TRBJ2-7; 7 bases align to TRBD1. This CDR3 is built from 13 residues. The V segment lost 6 bases and the J segment 4 bases; nucleotides outside the gene matches: 6. The germline CDR1 and CDR2 sequences are ENHRY and SYGVKD. CDR3 bases: TGTGCCATCAGGAGGGACAGAGAATACGAGCAGTACTTC. This gives the protein CAIRRDREYEQYF.

This clone has only one observation. The chain recombines TRBV28 with TRBJ2-7; 10 bases fit TRBD2. Unmatched junction bases numbered 8, after V lost 5 bases and J lost 4 bases. CDR1 and CDR2 from the germline V gene are MDHEN and SYDVKM. This CDR3 is 15 amino acids long. The CDR3 region is CASSLHPSGSYEQYF. The CDR3 DNA reads as TGTGCCAGCAGTCTCCACCCTAGCGGGAGTTACGAGCAGTACTTC. The variable domain in full, with the rest retrieved from reference TRBV28 and TRBJ2-7, is DVKVTQSSRYLVKRTGEKVFLECVQDMDHENMFWYRQDPGLGLRLIYFSYDVKMKEKGDIPEGYSVSREKKERFSLILESASTNQTSMYLCASSLHPSGSYEQYFGPGTRLTVT.

This clone was recorded only once. The chain uses TRBV15 and TRBJ2-1; possibly TRBD1 for D (6 bases). Germline V gives CDR1 LNHNV, CDR2 YYDKDF (reference sequence). V dropped 5 bases and J dropped 3 bases, with 14 bases sitting between them. CDR3 length equals 15 residues. The CDR3 region is CATSHDRRLYNEQFF. The CDR3 DNA sequence: TGTGCCACCAGCCACGACAGGCGCCTCTACAATGAGCAGTTCTTC.

The rearrangement links TRBV5-1 to TRBJ2-7; the D gene is possibly TRBD1 (5 bases). Deletions cut 3 bases from V and 0 bases from J, with 16 bases between. Germline lookup yields CDR1 SGHRS and CDR2 YFSETQ. The CDR3 consists of 16 residues. CDR3 protein: CASSSPTDDSSYEQYF. For the CDR3, the DNA is TGCGCCAGCAGCTCTCCGACAGACGATAGCTCCTACGAGCAGTACTTC.

This rearrangement joins TRBV24-1 to TRBJ2-1; TRBD2 is a possible D gene (6 bases). The V end was cut by 5 bases, the J end by 9 bases, with 13 bases between. The length of the CDR3 is 13 residues. Per the germline V gene, CDR1 is KGHDR and CDR2 is SFDVKD. For the CDR3, the DNA is TGTGCCACCAGTGCCGGAGGGTACGGTGAGCAGTTCTTC. This gives the protein CATSAGGYGEQFF.

The chain recombines TRBV11-3 with TRBJ1-1; possible D gene TRBD1, 5 bases. V shed 1 base and J shed 1 base, with 19 bases lying between them. Germline CDR1 reads SGHNT; CDR2 reads YENEEA. The CDR3 loop spans 18 amino acids. The CDR3 protein is CASSLGFWGRTGNTEAFF. The CDR3 DNA reads as TGTGCCAGCAGCTTAGGTTTTTGGGGCAGGACGGGGAACACTGAAGCTTTCTTT.

CDR3 DNA sequence: TGTGCCAGCACACAATATTCCAGGGGGCGCAGGGGTGAGCAGTTCTTC. This sequence encodes CASTQYSRGRRGEQFF. This chain joins TRBV25-1 and TRBJ2-1, with 8 bases aligning to TRBD1. V lost 7 bases and J lost 9; bases outside the gene matches: 17. The CDR3 sequence is 16 residues long. Germline V CDR1 and CDR2: MGHDK, SYGVNS.

V and J are TRBV3-1 (or the pseudogene TRBV3-2) and TRBJ2-5, with D unresolved. In germline, CDR1 is LGHDT, CDR2 YNNKEL (reference sequence). V was pared by 3 bases and J by 5 bases, with 7 bases between. The CDR3 spans 12 residues. In nucleotides, the CDR3 is TGTGCCAGCAGCCATCAGTGGGAGACCCAGTACTTC. It yields the protein CASSHQWETQYF.

This clone was seen many times. This chain joins TRBV6-2 or TRBV6-3 and TRBJ1-2; TRBD1 agrees at 9 bases. J was trimmed by 10 bases and V by 0 bases; bases with no gene match: 6. The CDR3 runs to 14 residues. The V gene's germline CDR1 is MNHEY and CDR2 SVGEGT. The CDR3 here is CASSYSRGTGHYTF. CDR3 coding DNA: TGTGCCAGCAGTTACTCTCGTGGGACAGGGCACTACACCTTC.

The rearrangement links TRBV5-1 to TRBJ2-7; 9 positions match TRBD1. The CDR3 consists of 15 residues. CDR1 is SGHRS, CDR2 YFSETQ, per germline. Germline trimming cut 4 bases from V and 3 bases from J; bases unmatched to any gene: 8. CDR3 sequence (DNA): TGCGCCAGCAGCCTCAACCGGGACAGGGTCTACGAGCAGTACTTC. This sequence encodes CASSLNRDRVYEQYF.

This clone was counted a few times. The chain has TRBV12-3 or TRBV12-4 and TRBJ1-1; D gene ambiguous. The V gene lost 0 bases and the J gene lost 11 bases, with 10 bases spanning the gap. The CDR3 runs 12 residues. CDR3 in amino acids: CASSLATLGAFF. In nucleotides, the CDR3 is TGTGCCAGCAGTTTAGCTACACTCGGGGCTTTCTTT.

The V gene is TRBV4-2, the J gene TRBJ2-5; D might be TRBD1 (6 bases). With 3 bases removed from V and 5 bases from J, the gap between germline ends came to 25 bases. This CDR3 region has 18 residues. CDR1 and CDR2 from the germline V gene are LGHNA and YNFKEQ. The CDR3 DNA reads TGTGCCAGCAGCCAGAGAGGGGCAGGGGCGATATTAAATGAGACCCAGTACTTC. Residues: CASSQRGAGAILNETQYF.

The chain employs TRBV3-1 (or the pseudogene TRBV3-2) and TRBJ2-7; 7 nucleotides agree with TRBD1. J gave up 2 bases and V 2 bases, and 3 bases lay outside the gene matches. The CDR3 is 14 residues long. Germline V CDR1 and CDR2: LGHDT, YNNKEL (reference sequence). For the CDR3, the DNA is TGTGCCAGCAGCCAAAGTCAGGGGGCCTACGAGCAGTACTTC. This encodes CASSQSQGAYEQYF.

This clone came up a few times. The genes are TRBV6-5 and TRBJ1-6; D is unresolved. This CDR3 spans 15 amino acids. CDR1 and CDR2 (germline): MNHEY, SVGAGI. Trimming removed 6 bases at V and 0 bases at J, with 9 bases between. CDR3 bases: TGTGCCAGCAGAATGTTCAGCTCCTATAATTCACCCCTCCACTTT. It is translated as CASRMFSSYNSPLHF.

V is TRBV6-5 and J is TRBJ1-6; D possibly corresponds to TRBD1 (5 bases). V dropped 6 bases and J dropped 11 bases, with 8 bases sitting between them. The CDR3 has 11 amino acids. In germline, CDR1 is MNHEY, CDR2 SVGAGI. The CDR3 sequence is CASRTVTPLHF. CDR3 nucleotide sequence: TGTGCCAGCAGGACAGTTACACCCCTCCACTTT.

The V and J genes are TRBV5-1 and TRBJ2-7; 7 bases are shared with TRBD2. V gave up 2 bases and J gave up 5 bases; unmatched junction bases: 13. CDR3 length: 16 residues. Germline CDR1 SGHRS, CDR2 YFSETQ. CDR3 coding DNA: TGCGCCAGCAGCTTCTGGTGGGGGGGGAAGTCCCACGAGCAGTACTTC. Amino acids: CASSFWWGGKSHEQYF.

The chain employs TRBV11-3 and TRBJ2-2; D is undetermined. The CDR3 contains 12 residues. Trimming took 3 bases from V and 8 from J, leaving 7 bases between them. Looked up from germline, CDR1 is SGHNT and CDR2 is YENEEA. As DNA, the CDR3 is TGTGCCAGCAGCTTCTCGACAGGGGAGCTGTTTTTT. It yields the protein CASSFSTGELFF.

V usage is TRBV7-8 and J usage is TRBJ2-1; TRBD2 agrees at 7 bases. Trimming cost V 2 bases and J 6 bases; bases outside gene matches: 4. The CDR3 contains 14 residues. Germline V lookup: CDR1 SGHVS, CDR2 FQNEAQ. The CDR3 sequence: CASSLSGAINEQFF. The CDR3 bases are TGTGCCAGCAGCTTAAGCGGGGCGATCAATGAGCAGTTCTTC. The whole variable domain, filled in from reference TRBV7-8 and TRBJ2-1, reads GAGVSQSPRYKVAKRGQDVALRCDPISGHVSLFWYQQALGQGPEFLTYFQNEAQLDKSGLPSDRFFAERPEGSVSTLKIQRTQQEDSAVYLCASSLSGAINEQFFGPGTRLTVL.

The genes are TRBV5-1 and TRBJ2-7; 8 positions match TRBD1. Germline lookup yields CDR1 SGHRS and CDR2 YFSETQ. The V and J ends lost 3 bases and 4 bases, in that order; junction bases with no gene match: 3. CDR3 size: 13 residues. The CDR3 reads CASSYTGGYEQYF. Written as DNA, the CDR3 is TGCGCCAGCAGCTATACAGGGGGTTACGAGCAGTACTTC.

The rearrangement joins TRBV7-3 to TRBJ2-5, with 13 bases lining up with TRBD2. This CDR3 region has 17 residues. The V gene's germline CDR1 is SGHTA and CDR2 FQGTGA. V dropped 3 bases and J dropped 4; count of bases not matched to a gene: 8. The CDR3 DNA reads as TGTGCCAGCAGCTTCCCTGAGACTAGCGGGGGGAGAGAGACCCAGTACTTC. Its protein product is CASSFPETSGGRETQYF.

The CDR3 loop reads CASSQDSGNTGELFF. The CDR3 DNA reads TGTGCCAGCAGCCAAGATTCGGGGAACACCGGGGAGCTGTTTTTT. The J gene is TRBJ2-2, the V gene TRBV4-2; D unresolved. The CDR3 is 15 amino acids. Germline V gene sequence: CDR1 LGHNA, CDR2 YNFKEQ. V lost 0 bases and J 1 base, leaving 6 bases between the germline ends.